This TCR beta chain emerged from a study of blood T cell repertoires in COVID-19 (dated by TCRdb to the early 2020s). Notes on the research overall: Collaborator samples came from the United States, Italy and Spain and covered acute and convalescent phases of COVID-19. The material from the prospective study consisted of cDNA or gDNA derived from T cells, B-cell-depleted T cells, or PBMCs. Subjects who had been exposed to COVID-19, were actively infected with it, or had recovered from it provided the deeply sampled blood TCRbeta repertoires that made up the dataset. A freely available public database, intended as a resource for researchers studying the immune response to SARS-CoV-2, is where the repertoires were released. Samples were obtained from the ongoing ImmuneRACE study (first 160 participants) and from approximately 1,200 subjects provided by 6 global collaborators. Nearly every sample came with metadata listing a de-identified subject ID, COVID-19 status, age in years and sex. Where HLA class I and class II types were available, the types were taken from metadata supplied by the sample provider, not from assay-based typing. Broad study findings and their caveats: The quantity of clinical and demographic metadata differed by source and by participant and was supplied without curation.

V sheds 5 bases and J sheds 6 bases, leaving 13 bases between their ends. The germline V gene gives CDR1 as SQVTM and CDR2 as ANQGSEA. From the cysteine through the phenylalanine, the CDR3 covers 12 amino acids. Kept here is only the CDR3 DNA, which spans 36 bases and is read in frame from base 1. TCRbeta CDR3 regions were amplified from genomic DNA by means of the immunoSEQ Assay, a bias-controlled multiplex PCR. In the original analysis: The number of nucleated cells in each sample was estimated from the amplification of reference gene primers within the assay. Sequence reads were collapsed and filtered to measure the absolute abundance of every unique TCRbeta CDR3 rearrangement. Productive Simpson clonality was computed per sample as the square root of Simpson's diversity index over productive rearrangements. TCRdb mirrors the immuneACCESS table, restricted to in-frame sequences. Some clones are absent from its copies; in checked studies, under half trace to an unresolved V gene, and the reason for the others is unknown. From that table come the V and J calls and clone size; the DNA was used to work out D and trimming. This sample lists around 130,000 clones; around 80% were detected once. Over 9% of the sample lies in the top ten.

A word on this clone: The antigen it binds to is not known. No base quality values were provided; no much bigger clone lies one nucleotide off.

Whole blood was collected in K2EDTA tubes by collaborating institutions according to the institutions' own protocols. For TCRbeta analysis, collaborators shipped samples as frozen whole blood, isolated PBMCs, or DNA extracted from either of those sample types. Rearrangement joined TRBV29-1 to TRBJ1-2; the D gene is possibly TRBD1, with 5 bases matching. This clonotype was sampled from a woman aged 60-75 years with acute or convalescent COVID-19. Sequencing was carried out using peripheral blood. CDR3 sequence: CSVPEDNHGYTF. The DNA sequence is given as TGCAGCGTTCCCGAGGACAATCATGGCTACACCTTC.